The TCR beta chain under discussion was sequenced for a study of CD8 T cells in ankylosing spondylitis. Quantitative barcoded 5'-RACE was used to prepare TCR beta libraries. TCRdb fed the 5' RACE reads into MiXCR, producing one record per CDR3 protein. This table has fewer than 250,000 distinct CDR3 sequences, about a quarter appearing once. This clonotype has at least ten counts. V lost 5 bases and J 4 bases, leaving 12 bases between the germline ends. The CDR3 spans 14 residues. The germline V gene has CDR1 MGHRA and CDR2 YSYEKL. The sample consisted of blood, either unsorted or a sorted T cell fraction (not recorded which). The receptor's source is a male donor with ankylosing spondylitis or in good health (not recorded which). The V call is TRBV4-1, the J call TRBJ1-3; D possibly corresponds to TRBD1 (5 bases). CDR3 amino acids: CASSKGVWGNTIYF. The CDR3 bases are TGCGCCAGCAGCAAAGGGGTCTGGGGAAACACCATATATTTT.